This T cell receptor (beta chain) stems from a study of T-cell memory formation after mild COVID-19. Trimming cost V 3 bases and J 4 bases; bases outside gene matches: 17. CDR3 length: 19 residues. The germline V gene has CDR1 MNHEY and CDR2 SMNVEV (reference sequence). One entry per CDR3 protein, called by TCRdb with MiXCR from the 5' RACE reads. The table lists 410,000 or so distinct CDR3 sequences, about 22% of them singletons. Notes on this clonotype: Its antigen is undetermined.

Study-level points and caveats: Still unconfirmed is whether the second-wave clones peaking on day 37 recognized SARS-CoV-2. Clones shrinking between day 15 and 85 showed a balanced CD4/CD8 split, and those that grew later tilted toward CD4+. CD8+ contracting clones occupied EMRA, while CD4+ ones occupied mainly CM and EM. The pre-infection memory compartment contained some responding clones, suggesting cross-reactive memory joined.

The clonotype comes from an adult woman who had mild COVID-19 (a few samples of this study predate the infection). Cell type and time point are not known. The chain couples TRBV27 to TRBJ2-2, with 7 bases fitting TRBD1. Sample: PBMCs or a T cell subset sorted from them (not recorded which). CDR3 loop: CASSLAISRQGMFTGELFF. CDR3 coding DNA: TGTGCCAGCAGTTTGGCGATTTCACGACAGGGAATGTTCACCGGGGAGCTGTTTTTT.